This T cell receptor beta chain stems from a study of blood T cell repertoires in COVID-19. The method was immunoSEQ multiplex PCR; TCRdb's version includes in-frame clones alone and lacks a portion of them. The sample yields tens of thousands of clones, about 85% seen once. Sequencing input: peripheral blood. The clonotype was recovered from a woman aged 45-65 years with active or convalescent COVID-19.

Here the CDR3 reads CASSFGGANEKLFF. CDR3 in DNA: TGTGCCAGCAGTTTCGGGGGGGCTAATGAAAAACTGTTTTTT. This chain uses TRBV27 with TRBJ1-4, with D perhaps TRBD1 (5 bases). CDR3 length equals 14 residues. V was cut by 3 bases and J by 3 bases, with 8 bases left in between. Per germline, CDR1 MNHEY and CDR2 SMNVEV (reference sequence). The full variable domain, its missing parts supplied by reference TRBV27 and TRBJ1-4, is EAQVTQNPRYLITVTGKKLTVTCSQNMNHEYMSWYRQDPGLGLRQIYYSMNVEVTDKGDVPEGYKVSRKEKRNFPLILESPSPNQTSLYFCASSFGGANEKLFFGSGTQLSVL.